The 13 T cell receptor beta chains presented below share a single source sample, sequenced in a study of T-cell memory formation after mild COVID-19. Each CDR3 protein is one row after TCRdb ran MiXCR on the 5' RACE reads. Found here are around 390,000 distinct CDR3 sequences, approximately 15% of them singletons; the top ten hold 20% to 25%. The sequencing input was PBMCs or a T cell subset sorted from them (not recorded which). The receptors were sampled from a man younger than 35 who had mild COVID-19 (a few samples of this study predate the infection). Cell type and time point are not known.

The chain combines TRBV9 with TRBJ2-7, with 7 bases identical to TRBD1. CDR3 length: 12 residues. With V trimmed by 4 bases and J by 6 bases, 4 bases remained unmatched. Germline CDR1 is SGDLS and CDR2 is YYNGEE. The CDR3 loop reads CASSLTGVEQYF. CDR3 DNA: TGTGCCAGCAGCCTTACAGGGGTCGAGCAGTACTTC.

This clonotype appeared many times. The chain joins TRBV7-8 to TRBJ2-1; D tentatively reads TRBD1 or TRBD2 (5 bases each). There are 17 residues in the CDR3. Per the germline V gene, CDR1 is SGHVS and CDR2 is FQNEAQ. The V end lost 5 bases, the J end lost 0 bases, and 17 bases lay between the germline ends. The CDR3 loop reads CASSHDEGPSSYNEQFF. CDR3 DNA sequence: TGTGCCAGCAGCCACGACGAGGGACCTAGCTCCTACAATGAGCAGTTCTTC.

CDR3 in DNA: TGCAGTGCAGCCGGGACAGGGGGCTTGGAGACCCAGTACTTC. It is translated as CSAAGTGGLETQYF. The genes are TRBV20-1 and TRBJ2-5; 12 nucleotides match TRBD1. Per germline, CDR1 DFQATT and CDR2 SNEGSKA (reference sequence). V was clipped by 6 bases and J by 5 bases; unmatched bases: 7. The CDR3 runs 14 residues.

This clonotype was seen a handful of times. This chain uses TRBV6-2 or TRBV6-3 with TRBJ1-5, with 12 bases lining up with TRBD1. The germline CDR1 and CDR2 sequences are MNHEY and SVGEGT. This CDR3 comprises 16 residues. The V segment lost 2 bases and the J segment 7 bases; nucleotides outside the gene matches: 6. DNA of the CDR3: TGTGCCAGCAGTTACGGGACAGGGGGCGCGGGGCAGCCCCAGCATTTT. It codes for CASSYGTGGAGQPQHF.

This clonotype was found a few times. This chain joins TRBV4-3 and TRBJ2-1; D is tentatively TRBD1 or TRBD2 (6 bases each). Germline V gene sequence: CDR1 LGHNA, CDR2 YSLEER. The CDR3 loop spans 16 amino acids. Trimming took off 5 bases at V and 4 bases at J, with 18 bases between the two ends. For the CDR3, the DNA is TGCGCCAGCAGCTACGGACAGTGGGGGGAGTACAATGAGCAGTTCTTC. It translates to CASSYGQWGEYNEQFF.

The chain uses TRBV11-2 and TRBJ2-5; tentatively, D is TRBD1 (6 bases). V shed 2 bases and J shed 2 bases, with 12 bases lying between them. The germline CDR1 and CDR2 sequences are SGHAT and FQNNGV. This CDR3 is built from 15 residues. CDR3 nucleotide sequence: TGTGCCAGCAGCTTATGGACAGCCAGACAAGAGACCCAGTACTTC. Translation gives CASSLWTARQETQYF.

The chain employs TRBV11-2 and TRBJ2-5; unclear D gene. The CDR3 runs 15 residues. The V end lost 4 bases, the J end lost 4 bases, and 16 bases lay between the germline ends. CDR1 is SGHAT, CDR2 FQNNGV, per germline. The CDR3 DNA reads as TGTGCCAGCAGCTACACTGTTAGCCGTCCAGAGACCCAGTACTTC. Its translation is CASSYTVSRPETQYF.

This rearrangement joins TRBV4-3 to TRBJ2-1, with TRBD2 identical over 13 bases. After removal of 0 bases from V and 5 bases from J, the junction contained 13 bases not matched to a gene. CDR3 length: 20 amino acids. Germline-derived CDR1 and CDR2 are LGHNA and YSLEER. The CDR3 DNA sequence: TGCGCCAGCAGCCAAGATGCGCCGGGACTAGCGGGACCTCGGGACAATGAGCAGTTCTTC. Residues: CASSQDAPGLAGPRDNEQFF.

This CDR3 is CASSLDRPSAQETQYF. The CDR3 DNA reads TGTGCCAGCAGCTTAGATAGGCCATCGGCCCAAGAGACCCAGTACTTC. The chain employs TRBV11-2 and TRBJ2-5; D is unclear. The V gene's germline CDR1 is SGHAT and CDR2 FQNNGV. The V and J ends lost 0 bases and 1 base respectively, with 12 bases between them. This CDR3 has 16 amino acids.

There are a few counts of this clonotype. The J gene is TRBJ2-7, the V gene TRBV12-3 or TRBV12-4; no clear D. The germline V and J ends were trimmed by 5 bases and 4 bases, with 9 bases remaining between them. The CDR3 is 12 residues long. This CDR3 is CASSPPTYEQYF. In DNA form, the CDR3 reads TGTGCCAGCAGTCCCCCCACGTACGAGCAGTACTTC.

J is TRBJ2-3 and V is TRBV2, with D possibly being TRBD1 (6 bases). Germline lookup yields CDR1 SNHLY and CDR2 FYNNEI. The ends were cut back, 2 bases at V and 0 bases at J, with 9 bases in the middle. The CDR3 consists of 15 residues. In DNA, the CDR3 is TGTGCCAGCAGTGAAAACAGGGTTAGCACAGATACGCAGTATTTT. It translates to CASSENRVSTDTQYF.

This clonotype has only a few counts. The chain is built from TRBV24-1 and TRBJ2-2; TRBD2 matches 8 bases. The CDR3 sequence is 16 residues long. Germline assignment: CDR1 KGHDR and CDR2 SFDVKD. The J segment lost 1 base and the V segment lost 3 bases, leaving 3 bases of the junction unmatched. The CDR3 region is CATSDTSGGNTGELFF. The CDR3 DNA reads TGTGCCACCAGTGATACGAGCGGGGGGAACACCGGGGAGCTGTTTTTT.

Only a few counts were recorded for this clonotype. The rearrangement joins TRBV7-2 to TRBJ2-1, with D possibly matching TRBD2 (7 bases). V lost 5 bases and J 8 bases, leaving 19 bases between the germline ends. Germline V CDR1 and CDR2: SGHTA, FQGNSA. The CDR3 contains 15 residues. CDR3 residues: CASSPWGGPGDEQFF. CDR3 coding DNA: TGTGCCAGCAGCCCATGGGGGGGGCCTGGTGATGAGCAGTTCTTC.